The sequence of this T cell receptor beta chain was determined in a study of control samples from healthy donors and cancer patients. TCRdb's copy holds only in-frame clones and misses some; the assay was immunoSEQ multiplex PCR. This table has 65,000 to 70,000 clones, around 84% appearing once. Per the germline V gene, CDR1 is MNHEY and CDR2 is SMNVEV (reference sequence). The CDR3 is 14 residues long. In the case of this clone: One end of the junction is discordant with germline, which a read error may explain.

This receptor was taken from a woman aged 50 to 65 with lung cancer. The genes are TRBV27 and TRBJ1-1; TRBD1 agrees at 7 bases. What was sequenced was PBMCs. CDR3 amino acids: CASILQGRNTEAFF. CDR3 coding DNA: TGTGCCAGCATTTTACAGGGGCGGAACACTGAAGCTTTCTTT.